Sequencing of this T cell receptor beta chain was carried out in a study of cytomegalovirus exposure and HLA in healthy donors. It was with 60 Vbeta and 13 Jbeta primers that the PCR ran. Assay used: immunoSEQ multiplex PCR; TCRdb lists only in-frame clones, some missing. The sample lists 170,000 or so clones; approximately 80% were seen once. Donors consisted of healthy bone marrow donors. Unrecorded immune exposure was likely among donors, who were nominally healthy when sampled. The TCR was taken from a man aged 50 to 60 in good health and CMV-seropositive. The specimen was PBMCs.

In nucleotides, the CDR3 is TGTGCCAGCAGCCGGACAGGGCGCACTGAAGCTTTCTTT. Translating gives CASSRTGRTEAFF. This chain uses TRBV7-3 with TRBJ1-1; 8 bases align to TRBD1. The length of the CDR3 is 13 residues. Germline CDR1 reads SGHTA; CDR2 reads FQGTGA. The V and J ends lost 5 bases and 4 bases, in that order; junction bases with no gene match: 3.